This T cell receptor beta chain was sequenced in a study of vaccination and CD4 T cells after COVID-19. This clonotype came up a few times. As yet, its antigen is unknown. Sequenced with the Oncomine TCR Beta short-read assay was DNA taken from cultured CD4+ T cells. TCRdb itself ran the PCR reads through MiXCR, one entry per CDR3 protein. The sample has about 14,000 distinct CDR3 sequences; approximately 40% are singletons. Treatment denoted: roughly 10-day PBMC culture with coronavirus spike peptide pools or control peptides (ViraFEST assay). The sequenced sample was CD4+ T cells from blood, cultured in vitro. The receptor was derived from a human donor who had recovered from COVID-19.

Here the CDR3 DNA reads TGTGCCTGTCCGGGACTAGCGGACCCCTACGAGCAGTACTTC. This codes for CACPGLADPYEQYF. This chain links TRBV30 with TRBJ2-7; TRBD2 agrees at 11 bases. CDR3 length equals 14 residues. With 6 bases clipped from V and 2 bases from J, the junction kept 6 bases outside the gene matches. Germline V gene lookup returns CDR1 GTSNPN and CDR2 SVGIG (reference sequence). The whole variable domain, remainder taken from reference TRBV30 and TRBJ2-7, is SQTIHQWPATLVQPVGSPLSLECTVEGTSNPNLYWYRQAAGRGLQLLFYSVGIGQISSEVPQNLSASRPQDRQFILSSKKLLLSDSGFYLCACPGLADPYEQYFGPGTRLTVT.